This is a list of T cell receptor beta chains from one sample in a study of OX40 agonist ivuxolimab in advanced cancers. TCRdb's table, derived via immunoSEQ multiplex PCR, lists solely in-frame clones and lacks some. The sample lists roughly 40,000 clones, 70% to 90% occurring once. Here the sequenced sample was CD4+ or CD8+ T cells sorted from blood, taken in a trial of the OX40 agonist ivuxolimab. These TCRs come from an adult with an advanced solid tumor such as melanoma, head and neck, liver or kidney cancer. CDR3s include the opening cysteine and the closing phenylalanine or tryptophan. The D gene is left open where the match is weak. Rows give clone size only sometimes, using once, few, many, or a class for an expanded clone.

v_call,j_call,d_call,clone_size,cdr3_length,cdr3_aa,cdr3_nt
TRBV30,TRBJ1-1,.,few,13,CAWREGSGPEAFF,TGTGCCTGGAGGGAGGGATCGGGACCTGAAGCTTTCTTT
TRBV28,TRBJ1-1,TRBD1,.,15,CASSLEQGVGTEAFF,TGTGCCAGCAGTTTGGAGCAGGGGGTTGGCACTGAAGCTTTCTTT
TRBV20-1,TRBJ2-1,.,.,9,CTPYLEQFF,TGCACCCCATATCTTGAGCAGTTCTTC
TRBV10-2,TRBJ2-7,TRBD2,.,16,CASKFSGGGPGGEQYF,TGCGCCAGCAAGTTTAGCGGGGGCGGCCCTGGGGGGGAGCAGTACTTC
TRBV5-4,TRBJ2-7,.,.,14,CASSSTGGVYEQYF,TGTGCCAGCAGCTCTACCGGGGGAGTCTACGAGCAGTACTTC
TRBV11-2,TRBJ1-4,.,.,17,CASTPGRDTTPNEKLFF,TGTGCCAGCACCCCCGGCCGGGACACCACTCCTAATGAAAAACTGTTTTTT
TRBV7-6,TRBJ1-5,TRBD1,.,15,CASSEGTEAIQPQHF,TGTGCCAGCAGCGAGGGGACAGAAGCGATTCAGCCCCAGCATTTT
TRBV19,TRBJ2-7,.,.,12,CAATSPGNEQYF,TGTGCCGCTACCTCCCCTGGCAACGAGCAGTACTTC
TRBV5-1,TRBJ2-7,.,.,15,CASSPSNAAAYEQYF,TGCGCCAGCAGCCCTTCTAACGCGGCGGCCTACGAGCAGTACTTC
TRBV7-7,TRBJ1-3,.,.,13,CASSLVPGNTIYF,TGTGCCAGCAGCTTAGTTCCCGGAAACACCATATATTTT
TRBV19,TRBJ1-3,.,.,13,CASIGTGRNTIYF,TGTGCCAGTATCGGAACAGGGCGAAACACCATATATTTT
TRBV30,TRBJ2-7,.,.,13,CAWSGVIPYEQYF,TGTGCCTGGTCTGGGGTAATTCCGTACGAGCAGTACTTC
TRBV27,TRBJ1-4,.,.,14,CASSLAGGGEKLFF,TGTGCCAGCAGTTTAGCCGGAGGTGGTGAAAAACTGTTTTTT
TRBV5-1,TRBJ2-7,.,.,16,CASSLDQAEWSYEQYF,TGCGCCAGCAGCTTGGATCAGGCAGAGTGGTCCTACGAGCAGTACTTC
TRBV5-4,TRBJ2-5,.,few,16,CASSTYGGRDQETQYF,TGTGCCAGCAGCACGTATGGGGGCCGGGACCAAGAGACCCAGTACTTC
TRBV4-2,TRBJ1-2,.,.,17,CASSQAQLGGEYYGYTF,TGTGCCAGCAGCCAGGCTCAACTGGGAGGAGAATATTACGGCTACACCTTC
TRBV27,TRBJ1-6,.,.,14,CASSFEVRGSPLHF,TGTGCCAGCAGTTTCGAGGTACGGGGTTCACCCCTCCACTTT
TRBV5-1,TRBJ1-1,.,.,14,CASSLGGPNTEAFF,TGCGCCAGCAGCTTGGGGGGACCGAACACTGAAGCTTTCTTT
TRBV29-1,TRBJ2-7,.,.,13,CSVERLGGYEQYF,TGCAGCGTTGAGAGGTTAGGGGGGTACGAGCAGTACTTC
TRBV14,TRBJ2-1,.,once,16,CASSQVMGPPSNEQFF,TGTGCCAGCAGCCAAGTAATGGGACCACCTAGCAATGAGCAGTTCTTC
TRBV7-9,TRBJ2-7,.,.,14,CASSPGTSAYEQYF,TGTGCCAGCAGCCCAGGGACTTCAGCCTACGAGCAGTACTTC
TRBV27,TRBJ2-7,TRBD1,.,14,CASSLGQGTYEQYF,TGTGCCAGCAGTTTAGGACAGGGGACCTACGAGCAGTACTTC
TRBV14,TRBJ1-1,TRBD1,.,15,CASSQQGALSTEAFF,TGTGCCAGCAGCCAACAGGGGGCCTTAAGCACTGAAGCTTTCTTT
TRBV13,TRBJ1-3,.,.,14,CASSPSGSGNTIYF,TGTGCCAGCAGCCCATCAGGGTCTGGAAACACCATATATTTT
TRBV5-1,TRBJ1-2,.,.,14,CASSPDDGDYGYTF,TGCGCCAGCAGCCCGGACGACGGCGACTATGGCTACACCTTC
TRBV29-1,TRBJ1-2,TRBD1,.,12,CSVTTGSYGYTF,TGCAGCGTGACGACAGGGTCATATGGCTACACCTTC
TRBV5-4,TRBJ1-4,TRBD1,.,16,CASSPGQGEPGEKLFF,TGCGCCAGCAGCCCCGGACAGGGTGAGCCGGGTGAAAAACTGTTTTTT
TRBV29-1,TRBJ2-7,TRBD2,.,16,CSVEGLAGRSAYEQYF,TGCAGCGTTGAAGGTCTAGCGGGGCGATCCGCCTACGAGCAGTACTTC
TRBV20-1,TRBJ2-7,.,.,11,CSAPEGDEQYF,TGCAGTGCCCCCGAGGGCGACGAGCAGTACTTC
TRBV13,TRBJ1-2,.,.,13,CASSLVRADGYTF,TGTGCCAGCAGCTTAGTCAGGGCTGATGGCTACACCTTC
TRBV6-9,TRBJ2-7,TRBD1,.,12,CASSQQGNEQYF,TGTGCCAGCAGCCAACAGGGGAACGAGCAGTACTTC
TRBV19,TRBJ2-7,TRBD2,few,15,CASSRTSGNANEQYF,TGTGCCAGTAGTCGGACTAGCGGGAACGCTAACGAGCAGTACTTC
TRBV7-6,TRBJ2-1,TRBD2,.,13,CATAVAGGVEQFF,TGTGCCACCGCGGTAGCGGGAGGAGTTGAGCAGTTCTTC
TRBV18,TRBJ1-6,.,once,15,CASSPGEGKRSPLHF,TGTGCCAGCTCCCCCGGGGAGGGGAAAAGGTCACCCCTCCACTTT
TRBV7-7,TRBJ2-2,.,.,15,CASSFKGHGTGELFF,TGTGCTAGCAGCTTCAAGGGACATGGCACCGGGGAGCTGTTTTTT
TRBV7-8,TRBJ2-7,.,once,15,CASSFDGLGQYEQYF,TGTGCCAGCAGCTTTGACGGGCTAGGACAATACGAGCAGTACTTC
TRBV11-3,TRBJ2-7,TRBD2,.,14,CASSLRRGALEQYF,TGTGCCAGCAGCTTACGGCGGGGGGCCCTCGAGCAGTACTTC
TRBV5-1,TRBJ1-2,.,.,14,CASSLGQGARGYTF,TGCGCCAGCAGCTTGGGGCAGGGAGCGAGAGGCTACACCTTC
TRBV30,TRBJ1-1,.,.,13,CAWRAGLNTEAFF,TGTGCCTGGAGGGCTGGGTTGAACACTGAAGCTTTCTTT
TRBV28,TRBJ2-4,.,large,17,CASSLLWQGEAKNIQYF,TGTGCCAGCAGTTTATTATGGCAGGGTGAGGCCAAAAACATTCAGTACTTC
TRBV7-2,TRBJ1-5,.,.,14,CASSFRGPNQPQHF,TGTGCCAGCAGCTTCAGGGGCCCGAATCAGCCCCAGCATTTT
TRBV9,TRBJ2-3,.,.,12,CASGTSTDTQYF,TGTGCCAGTGGAACTAGCACAGATACGCAGTATTTT
TRBV19,TRBJ1-2,.,.,15,CASSYTFSGDYGYTF,TGTGCCAGTAGTTATACCTTTTCTGGGGACTATGGCTACACCTTC
TRBV6-5,TRBJ2-3,.,.,14,CASSEEISTDTQYF,TGTGCCAGCAGTGAAGAAATTAGCACAGATACGCAGTATTTT
TRBV29-1,TRBJ1-1,.,.,13,CSVDPREHTEAFF,TGCAGCGTTGACCCCAGGGAGCACACTGAAGCTTTCTTT
TRBV12-5,TRBJ2-2,.,once,18,CASGLVLHGGRYTGELFF,TGTGCTAGTGGTTTGGTACTCCATGGGGGGAGGTACACCGGGGAGCTGTTTTTT
TRBV6-5,TRBJ1-2,.,medium-sized,15,CASSPTDRLFYGYTF,TGTGCCAGCAGTCCTACCGACAGGCTTTTCTATGGCTACACCTTC
TRBV12-5,TRBJ2-5,TRBD1,.,15,CASGILQGARETQYF,TGTGCTAGTGGAATACTTCAGGGGGCGAGAGAGACCCAGTACTTC
TRBV5-8,TRBJ1-2,.,.,12,CASSLSGDGYTF,TGTGCCAGCAGCTTATCAGGGGATGGCTACACCTTC
TRBV27,TRBJ1-2,.,few,15,CASSLGSGTVYGYTF,TGTGCCAGCAGTTTAGGTTCAGGGACGGTTTATGGCTACACCTTC
TRBV5-6,TRBJ1-1,.,.,12,CASSYLNTEAFF,TGTGCCAGCAGCTATTTGAACACTGAAGCTTTCTTT
TRBV9,TRBJ1-1,TRBD1,once,16,CASSVGGGGKNTEAFF,TGTGCCAGCAGCGTGGGAGGGGGCGGTAAGAACACTGAAGCTTTCTTT
TRBV9,TRBJ2-7,TRBD2,.,15,CASSRTSASSYEQYF,TGTGCCAGCAGCCGTACTAGCGCGAGCTCCTACGAGCAGTACTTC
TRBV5-5,TRBJ2-7,TRBD2,.,13,CASSRSGRDEQYF,TGTGCCAGCAGCCGATCGGGGAGGGACGAGCAGTACTTC
TRBV9,TRBJ2-7,.,.,14,CASSATAGGFEQYF,TGTGCCAGCAGCGCGACAGCTGGGGGATTCGAGCAGTACTTC
TRBV4-3,TRBJ2-3,.,.,15,CASSQDRTRPYTQYF,TGCGCCAGCAGCCAAGATCGCACCAGGCCATATACGCAGTATTTT
TRBV13,TRBJ1-4,.,.,13,CASSLGAREKLFF,TGTGCCAGCAGTCTAGGGGCACGTGAAAAACTGTTTTTT
TRBV9,TRBJ2-3,.,.,16,CASSVGSDLSTDTQYF,TGTGCCAGCAGCGTAGGTTCTGATTTGAGCACAGATACGCAGTATTTT
TRBV28,TRBJ1-1,TRBD1,.,16,CASSPRPDRMNTEAFF,TGTGCCAGCAGTCCCCGCCCGGACAGGATGAACACTGAAGCTTTCTTT
TRBV9,TRBJ2-1,TRBD2,.,15,CASSVAGGGRNEQFF,TGTGCCAGCAGCGTAGCCGGGGGGGGCCGCAATGAGCAGTTCTTC